The 2 T cell receptor beta chains presented below share a single source sample, sequenced in a study of OX40 agonist ivuxolimab in advanced cancers. The protocol was immunoSEQ multiplex PCR, while the TCRdb copy is restricted to in-frame clones and leaves out a portion. This sample has fewer than 40,000 clones; less than 85% occur once, and the top ten carry over 9.5%. The starting material was CD4+ or CD8+ T cells sorted from blood, obtained in a trial of the OX40 agonist ivuxolimab. The receptor source for this set is an adult with an advanced solid tumor such as melanoma, head and neck, liver or kidney cancer.

This chain links TRBV5-1 with TRBJ2-4; tentatively, D is TRBD1 or TRBD2 (5 bases each). CDR1 is SGHRS, CDR2 YFSETQ, per germline. V was shortened by 6 bases and J by 5 bases, with 9 bases between the two germline ends. This CDR3 has 12 residues. In nucleotides, the CDR3 is TGCGCCAGCATAGGGACGGAAAACATTCAGTACTTC. As protein: CASIGTENIQYF.

V is TRBV28 and J is TRBJ1-2, with D unclear. Trimming took off 6 bases at V and 8 bases at J, with 13 bases between the two ends. There are 12 residues in the CDR3. Per the germline V gene, CDR1 is MDHEN and CDR2 is SYDVKM. The CDR3 region has the DNA TGTGCCAGCAGCCTAAATAGGGTAGGCTACACCTTC. Its protein product is CASSLNRVGYTF.